This T cell receptor beta chain was retrieved from a study of blood T cells in healthy people across ages. General study findings and limits: Among T cells, TCR beta diversity per million cells dropped roughly linearly as age rose.

In its sample, this clonotype was seen many times. Its antigen remains unknown. A sample-barcoded 5' primer and a J-beta primer mix were used in a second PCR of about 7 to 11 cycles. TCRdb re-derived calls from the 5' RACE reads in MiXCR, one entry per CDR3 protein. The table includes some 930,000 distinct CDR3 sequences, 25% to 35% detected once. The CDR3 covers 12 residues. Germline values: CDR1 SGHTA, CDR2 FQGTGA. Trimming removed 5 bases from V and 9 bases from J, with 14 bases in between. The sample also formed part of further work on T cells of mothers and their children.

The sequence came from a woman aged 35 to 49 in good health. The sequenced sample consisted of blood. V gene TRBV7-3 combines with J gene TRBJ2-7; possibly TRBD1 or TRBD2 for D (6 bases each). CDR3 sequence: CASSEGDSGQYF. The DNA of the CDR3 is TGTGCCAGCAGCGAGGGGGACTCGGGGCAGTACTTC.